The clone carrying this TCR beta chain was picked up a small number of times. Its antigen is as yet unknown. The data were obtained in a study of T cells in localized non-small cell lung cancer. Study-level findings and limits: Sequencing covered just one tumor region, so heterogeneity cannot be ruled out. Median around 56 top-100 tumor clones were shared with paired adjacent lung. Uninvolved nearby lung showed the greatest T cell clonality, exceeding that found in tumor. Greater blood T cell density accompanied longer overall survival.

The repertoire was sequenced with immunoSEQ multiplex PCR; TCRdb's copy has only in-frame clones and lacks some. The repertoire holds 50,000 to 75,000 clones, about 90% seen once, with around 20% in the top ten. CDR3 length: 14 amino acids. The V end lost 7 bases, the J end lost 1 base, and 13 bases lay between the germline ends. Germline CDR1 and CDR2: PRHDT and FYEKMQ (reference sequence). This clonotype was sampled from a man aged 35 to 69 with stage I squamous cell lung carcinoma. The chain recombines TRBV13 with TRBJ1-1, with D unresolved. This sample comprised peripheral blood, obtained before any cancer treatment. CDR3 coding DNA: TGTGCCAGCATATGGTTCGGTCAGAACACTGAAGCTTTCTTT. This sequence encodes CASIWFGQNTEAFF.